This T cell receptor beta chain derives from a study of identical twins. Findings of the study overall: Models came in too low on out-of-frame TCR alpha sharing in monozygotic twins.

In regard to this clonotype: Its antigen remains unidentified.

The CDR3 length is 14 residues. Germline-derived CDR1 and CDR2 are MNHEY and SVGEGT. The V end lost 6 bases, the J end lost 8 bases, and 19 bases lay between the germline ends. TCRdb passed the 5' RACE reads through MiXCR, listing each CDR3 protein once. The table lists 1.5 million to 2 million distinct CDR3 sequences, more than 30% of them singletons. V gene TRBV6-2 or TRBV6-3 combines with J gene TRBJ1-2, with unresolved D. Material: cord blood. This clonotype originated in a newborn girl in good health. CDR3 amino acids: CASSSFRVRRGYTF. The CDR3 coding sequence is TGTGCCAGCAGCTCATTCCGGGTCCGGAGAGGCTACACCTTC.